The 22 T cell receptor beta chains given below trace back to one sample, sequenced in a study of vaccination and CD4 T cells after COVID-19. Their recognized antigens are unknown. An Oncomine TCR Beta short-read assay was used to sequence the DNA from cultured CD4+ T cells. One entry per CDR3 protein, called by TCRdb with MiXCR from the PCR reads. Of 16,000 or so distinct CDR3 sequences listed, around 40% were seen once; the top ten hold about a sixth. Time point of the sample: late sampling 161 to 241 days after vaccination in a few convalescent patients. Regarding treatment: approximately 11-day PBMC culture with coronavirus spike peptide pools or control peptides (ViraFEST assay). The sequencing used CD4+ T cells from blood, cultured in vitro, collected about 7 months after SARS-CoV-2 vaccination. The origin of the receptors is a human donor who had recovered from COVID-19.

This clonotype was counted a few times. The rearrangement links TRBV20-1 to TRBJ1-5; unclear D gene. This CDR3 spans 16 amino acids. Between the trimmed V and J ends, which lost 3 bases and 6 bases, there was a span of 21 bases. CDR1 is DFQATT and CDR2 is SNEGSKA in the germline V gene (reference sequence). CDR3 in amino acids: CSASSIPGGYGQPQHF. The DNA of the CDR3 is TGCAGTGCTAGTAGTATCCCAGGTGGATACGGTCAGCCCCAGCATTTT.

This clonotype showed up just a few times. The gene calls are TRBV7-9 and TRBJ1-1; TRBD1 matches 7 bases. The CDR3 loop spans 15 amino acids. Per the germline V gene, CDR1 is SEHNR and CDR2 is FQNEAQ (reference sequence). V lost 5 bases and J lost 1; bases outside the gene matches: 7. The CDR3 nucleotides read TGTGCCAGCAGCGCGGCCGGGACAGCGAACACTGAAGCTTTCTTT. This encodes CASSAAGTANTEAFF.

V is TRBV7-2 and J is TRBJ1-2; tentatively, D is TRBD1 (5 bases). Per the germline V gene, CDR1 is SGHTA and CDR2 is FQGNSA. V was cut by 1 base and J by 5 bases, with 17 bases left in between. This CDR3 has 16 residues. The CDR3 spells CASSLGGTDYVYGYTF. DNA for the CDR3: TGTGCCAGCAGCTTAGGGGGGACGGACTACGTTTATGGCTACACCTTC.

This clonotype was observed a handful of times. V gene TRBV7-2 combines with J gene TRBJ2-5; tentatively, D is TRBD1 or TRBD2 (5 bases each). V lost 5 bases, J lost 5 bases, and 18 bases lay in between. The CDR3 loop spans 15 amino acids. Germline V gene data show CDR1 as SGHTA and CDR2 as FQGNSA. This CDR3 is CASSDHQGSGETQYF. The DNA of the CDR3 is TGTGCCAGCAGCGATCACCAGGGCAGCGGTGAGACCCAGTACTTC.

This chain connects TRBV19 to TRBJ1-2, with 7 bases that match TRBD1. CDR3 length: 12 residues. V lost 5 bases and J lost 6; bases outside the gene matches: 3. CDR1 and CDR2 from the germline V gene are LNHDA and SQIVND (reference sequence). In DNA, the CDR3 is TGTGCCAGTAGTTATCAGGGGGATGGCTACACCTTC. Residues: CASSYQGDGYTF.

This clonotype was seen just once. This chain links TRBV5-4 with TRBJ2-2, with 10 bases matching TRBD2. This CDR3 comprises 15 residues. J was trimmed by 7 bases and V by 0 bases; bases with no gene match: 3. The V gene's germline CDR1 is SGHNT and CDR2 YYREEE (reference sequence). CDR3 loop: CASSLETSGIGELFF. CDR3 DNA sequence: TGTGCCAGCAGCTTGGAAACTAGCGGGATCGGGGAGCTGTTTTTT. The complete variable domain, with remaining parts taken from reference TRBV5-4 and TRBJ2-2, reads ETGVTQSPTHLIKTRGQQVTLRCSSQSGHNTVSWYQQALGQGPQFIFQYYREEENGRGNFPPRFSGLQFPNYSSELNVNALELDDSALYLCASSLETSGIGELFFGEGSRLTVL.

In nucleotides, the CDR3 is TGTGCCAGTAGGCGACGGAGCAATCAGCCCCAGCATTTT. Translation gives CASRRRSNQPQHF. The chain recombines TRBV19 with TRBJ1-5; D is ambiguous. The germline V gene encodes CDR1 LNHDA and CDR2 SQIVND (reference sequence). Between the trimmed V and J ends, which lost 6 bases and 1 base, there was a span of 7 bases. The CDR3 is 13 amino acids.

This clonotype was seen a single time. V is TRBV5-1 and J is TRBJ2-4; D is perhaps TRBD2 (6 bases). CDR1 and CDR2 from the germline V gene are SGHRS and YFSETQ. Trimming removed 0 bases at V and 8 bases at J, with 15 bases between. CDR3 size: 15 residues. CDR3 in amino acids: CASSLALGGGYIQYF. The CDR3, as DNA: TGCGCCAGCAGCTTGGCATTGGGGGGTGGATACATTCAGTACTTC.

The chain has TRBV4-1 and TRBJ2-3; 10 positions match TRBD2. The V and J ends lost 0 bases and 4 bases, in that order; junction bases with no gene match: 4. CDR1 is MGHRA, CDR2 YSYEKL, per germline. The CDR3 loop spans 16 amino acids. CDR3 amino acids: CASSQDLAGASDTQYF. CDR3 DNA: TGCGCCAGCAGCCAAGATCTAGCGGGAGCATCAGATACGCAGTATTTT.

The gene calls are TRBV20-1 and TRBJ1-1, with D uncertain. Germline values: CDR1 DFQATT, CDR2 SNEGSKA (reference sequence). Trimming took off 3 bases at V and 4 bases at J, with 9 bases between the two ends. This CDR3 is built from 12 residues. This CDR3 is CSARYWGTEAFF. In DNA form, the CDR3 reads TGCAGTGCTAGGTACTGGGGCACTGAAGCTTTCTTT.

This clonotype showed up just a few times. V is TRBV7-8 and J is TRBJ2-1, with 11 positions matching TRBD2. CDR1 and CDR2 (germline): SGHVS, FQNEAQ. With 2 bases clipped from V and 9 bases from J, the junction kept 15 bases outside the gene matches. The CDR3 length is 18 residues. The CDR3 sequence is CASSLPPRLAGLRREQFF. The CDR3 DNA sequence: TGTGCCAGCAGCTTACCGCCCCGACTAGCGGGGCTTCGGCGTGAGCAGTTCTTC.

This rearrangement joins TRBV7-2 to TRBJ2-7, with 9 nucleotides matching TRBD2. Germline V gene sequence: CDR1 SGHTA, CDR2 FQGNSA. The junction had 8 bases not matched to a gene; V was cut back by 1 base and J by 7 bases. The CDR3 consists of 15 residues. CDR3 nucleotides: TGTGCCAGCAGCTTAGGGGGCGGGAGGGCCAGGGAGCAGTACTTC. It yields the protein CASSLGGGRAREQYF.

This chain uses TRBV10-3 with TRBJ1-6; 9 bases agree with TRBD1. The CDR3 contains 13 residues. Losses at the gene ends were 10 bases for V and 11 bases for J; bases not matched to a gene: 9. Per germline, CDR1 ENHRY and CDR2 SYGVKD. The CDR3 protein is CANGDREETPLHF. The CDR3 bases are TGTGCCAACGGGGACAGGGAAGAGACACCCCTCCACTTT.

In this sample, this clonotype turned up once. CDR3 in amino acids: CASRRGLAGGEGEQFF. CDR3 DNA sequence: TGTGCCAGCAGGAGGGGACTAGCGGGAGGGGAAGGGGAGCAGTTCTTC. The chain uses TRBV6-1 and TRBJ2-1, with TRBD2 matching over 16 bases. This CDR3 comprises 16 residues. The germline CDR1 and CDR2 sequences are MNHNS and SASEGT. J gave up 10 bases and V 6 bases, and 9 bases lay outside the gene matches.

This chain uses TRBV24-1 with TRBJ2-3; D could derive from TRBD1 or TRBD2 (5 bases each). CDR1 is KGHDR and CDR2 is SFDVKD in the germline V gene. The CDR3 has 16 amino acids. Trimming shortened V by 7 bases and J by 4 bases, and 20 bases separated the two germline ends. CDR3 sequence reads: CATSEEGSGAPDTQYF. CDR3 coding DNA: TGTGCCACCAGCGAAGAGGGGAGTGGGGCACCAGATACGCAGTATTTT.

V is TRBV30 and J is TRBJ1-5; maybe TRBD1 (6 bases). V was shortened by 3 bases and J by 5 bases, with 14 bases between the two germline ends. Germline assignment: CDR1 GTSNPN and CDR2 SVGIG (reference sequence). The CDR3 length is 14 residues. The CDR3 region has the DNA TGTGCCTGGAGGGCTGGGGGGCCCCATCAGCCCCAGCATTTT. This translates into CAWRAGGPHQPQHF. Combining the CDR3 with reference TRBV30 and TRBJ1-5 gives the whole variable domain SQTIHQWPATLVQPVGSPLSLECTVEGTSNPNLYWYRQAAGRGLQLLFYSVGIGQISSEVPQNLSASRPQDRQFILSSKKLLLSDSGFYLCAWRAGGPHQPQHFGDGTRLSIL.

CDR3 region: CASSSPAGELFF. For the CDR3, the DNA is TGTGCCAGCAGCTCCCCAGCCGGGGAGCTGTTTTTT. The V and J genes are TRBV7-3 and TRBJ2-2; D gene ambiguous. Germline CDR1 is SGHTA and CDR2 is FQGTGA. The CDR3 has 12 residues. The germline V and J ends were trimmed by 4 bases and 6 bases, with 6 bases remaining between them.

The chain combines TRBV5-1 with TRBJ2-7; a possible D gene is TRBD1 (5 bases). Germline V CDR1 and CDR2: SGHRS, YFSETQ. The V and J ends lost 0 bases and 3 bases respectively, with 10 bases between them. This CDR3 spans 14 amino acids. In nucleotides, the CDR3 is TGCGCCAGCAGCTTGGCCCGACAGCACTACGAGCAGTACTTC. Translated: CASSLARQHYEQYF.

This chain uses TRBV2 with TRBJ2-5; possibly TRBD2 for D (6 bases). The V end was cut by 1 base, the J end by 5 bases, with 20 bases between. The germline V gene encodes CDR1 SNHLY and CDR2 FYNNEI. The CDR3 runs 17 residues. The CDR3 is CASSEGGVGPSWETQYF. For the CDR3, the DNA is TGTGCCAGCAGTGAAGGGGGGGTAGGGCCTAGCTGGGAGACCCAGTACTTC.

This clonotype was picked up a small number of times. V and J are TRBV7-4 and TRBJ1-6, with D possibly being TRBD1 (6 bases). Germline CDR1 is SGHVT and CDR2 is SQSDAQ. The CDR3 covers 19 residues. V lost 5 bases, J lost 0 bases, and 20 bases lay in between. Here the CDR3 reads CASSHYRDIKSSYNSPLHF. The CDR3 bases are TGTGCCAGCAGCCACTACAGGGACATTAAGAGCTCCTATAATTCACCCCTCCACTTT.

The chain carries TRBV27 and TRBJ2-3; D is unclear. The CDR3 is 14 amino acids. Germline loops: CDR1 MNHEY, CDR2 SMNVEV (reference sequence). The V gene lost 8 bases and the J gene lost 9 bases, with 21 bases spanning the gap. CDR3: CASRGSPRHETQYF. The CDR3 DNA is TGTGCCAGCCGTGGGTCGCCCCGACACGAAACGCAGTATTTT.

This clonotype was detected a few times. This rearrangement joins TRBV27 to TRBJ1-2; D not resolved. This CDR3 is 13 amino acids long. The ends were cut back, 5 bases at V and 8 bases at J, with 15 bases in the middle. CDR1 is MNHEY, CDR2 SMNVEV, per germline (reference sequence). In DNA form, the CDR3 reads TGTGCCAGCAGTCCAGACTCTGGGAGAGGCTACACCTTC. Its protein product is CASSPDSGRGYTF.